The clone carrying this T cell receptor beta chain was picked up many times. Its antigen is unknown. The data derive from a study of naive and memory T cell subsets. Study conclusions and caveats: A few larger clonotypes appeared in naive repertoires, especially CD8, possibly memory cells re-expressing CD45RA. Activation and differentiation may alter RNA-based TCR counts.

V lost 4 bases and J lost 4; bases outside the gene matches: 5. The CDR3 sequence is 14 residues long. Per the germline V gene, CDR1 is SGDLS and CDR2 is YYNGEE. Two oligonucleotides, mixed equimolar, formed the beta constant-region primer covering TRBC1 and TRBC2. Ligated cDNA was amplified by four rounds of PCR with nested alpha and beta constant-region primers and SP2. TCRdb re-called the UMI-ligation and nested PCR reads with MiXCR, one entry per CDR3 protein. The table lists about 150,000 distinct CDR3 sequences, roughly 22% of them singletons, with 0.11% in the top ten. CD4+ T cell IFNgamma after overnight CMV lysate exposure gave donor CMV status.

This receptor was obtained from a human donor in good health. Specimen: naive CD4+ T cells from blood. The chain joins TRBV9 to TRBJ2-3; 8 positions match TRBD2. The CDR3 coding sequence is TGTGCCAGCAGCACGGGAGGGAGTCCAGATACGCAGTATTTT. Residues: CASSTGGSPDTQYF. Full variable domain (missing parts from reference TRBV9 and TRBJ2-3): DSGVTQTPKHLITATGQRVTLRCSPRSGDLSVYWYQQSLDQGLQFLIQYYNGEERAKGNILERFSAQQFPDLHSELNLSSLELGDSALYFCASSTGGSPDTQYFGPGTRLTVL.